This passage covers 6 T cell receptor beta chains from one sample sequenced in a study of cytomegalovirus exposure and HLA in healthy donors. PCR involved 60 Vbeta and 13 Jbeta primers. The protocol was immunoSEQ multiplex PCR, while the TCRdb copy is restricted to in-frame clones and leaves out a portion. The table lists about 52,000 clones, 65% to 85% of them singletons. What was sequenced was PBMCs. The receptors shown here come from a man younger than 35 in good health and CMV-seronegative.

This sequence joins TRBV7-6 and TRBJ1-2; D not certain. V lost 5 bases and J lost 11, with 6 bases in between. Per the germline V gene, CDR1 is SGHVS and CDR2 is FNYEAQ. This CDR3 contains 9 residues. The CDR3 DNA is TGTGCCAGCAGCCCCCTTTACACCTTC. This gives the protein CASSPLYTF. Looking up the rest from reference TRBV7-6 and TRBJ1-2 gives the full variable domain: GAGVSQSPRYKVTKRGQDVALRCDPISGHVSLYWYRQALGQGPEFLTYFNYEAQQDKSGLPNDRFSAERPEGSISTLTIQRTEQRDSAMYRCASSPLYTFGSGTRLTVV.

The genes are TRBV9 and TRBJ2-3; 10 bases line up with TRBD1. The CDR3 is made up of 15 amino acids. CDR1 SGDLS and CDR2 YYNGEE come from the germline V gene. V lost 0 bases to trimming and J lost 4 bases; unmatched junction nucleotides: 2. CDR3 DNA: TGTGCCAGCAGCGTAGAAGGGACAGGGGCAGATACGCAGTATTTT. Protein sequence: CASSVEGTGADTQYF.

CDR3 coding DNA: TGTGCCAGCAGTTTAACTAGCGGGAGAGTCGGGGAGCTGTTTTTT. Its protein product is CASSLTSGRVGELFF. V gene TRBV28 combines with J gene TRBJ2-2; 11 bases agree with TRBD2. V lost 2 bases to trimming and J lost 7 bases; unmatched junction nucleotides: 3. The CDR3 contains 15 residues. Germline V gene sequence: CDR1 MDHEN, CDR2 SYDVKM.

The rearrangement joins TRBV7-8 to TRBJ2-3, with TRBD2 matching over 8 bases. Germline V gene sequence: CDR1 SGHVS, CDR2 FQNEAQ. The CDR3 is 14 amino acids. Germline trimming cut 3 bases from V and 5 bases from J; bases unmatched to any gene: 4. The chain's CDR3 is CASSLTGTRDTQYF. Here the CDR3 DNA reads TGTGCCAGCAGCTTGACCGGGACTAGAGATACGCAGTATTTT.

The chain is built from TRBV5-1 and TRBJ1-2; D is undetermined. Germline V gene data show CDR1 as SGHRS and CDR2 as YFSETQ. V was pared by 0 bases and J by 6 bases, with 12 bases between. The CDR3 totals 14 residues. The CDR3 spells CASSLAEAYNGYTF. CDR3 in DNA: TGCGCCAGCAGCTTGGCCGAGGCATATAATGGCTACACCTTC.

In this sample, this clone turned up once. The CDR3 DNA sequence: TGTGCCAGCAGTGACGGGAGGTCTCAAGAGACCCAGTACTTC. The encoded protein is CASSDGRSQETQYF. The rearrangement links TRBV2 to TRBJ2-5; 7 bases map to TRBD2. The CDR3 loop spans 14 amino acids. V lost 3 bases and J lost 2; bases outside the gene matches: 3. Germline loops: CDR1 SNHLY, CDR2 FYNNEI.